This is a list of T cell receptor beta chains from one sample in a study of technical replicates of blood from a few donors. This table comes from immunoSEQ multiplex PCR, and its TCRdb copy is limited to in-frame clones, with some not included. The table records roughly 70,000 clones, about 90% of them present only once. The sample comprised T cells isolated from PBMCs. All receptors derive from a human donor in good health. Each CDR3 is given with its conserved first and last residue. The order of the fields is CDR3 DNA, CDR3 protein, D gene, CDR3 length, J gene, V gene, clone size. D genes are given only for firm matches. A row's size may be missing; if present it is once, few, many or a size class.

CDR3nt: TGTGCCAGCAGTTTACAGGACAGAGCCTACGAGCAGTACTTC
CDR3aa: CASSLQDRAYEQYF
d_gene: -
len: 14
j_gene: TRBJ2-7
v_gene: TRBV27
abundance: once

CDR3nt: TGTGCCGGAAGACTAGCGGGAGGGCCGGGAGAGCAGTACTTC
CDR3aa: CAGRLAGGPGEQYF
d_gene: TRBD2
len: 14
j_gene: TRBJ2-7
v_gene: TRBV2
abundance: -

CDR3nt: TGTGCCATCAGTGAGGTAGATTACGAGCAGTACTTC
CDR3aa: CAISEVDYEQYF
d_gene: -
len: 12
j_gene: TRBJ2-7
v_gene: TRBV10-3
abundance: -

CDR3nt: TGTGCCAGCAGTTACGGTCCAGATCAGCCCCAGCATTTT
CDR3aa: CASSYGPDQPQHF
d_gene: -
len: 13
j_gene: TRBJ1-5
v_gene: TRBV6-5
abundance: -

CDR3nt: TGTGCCAGTAGACAGGGAAGCAATCAGCCCCAGCATTTT
CDR3aa: CASRQGSNQPQHF
d_gene: TRBD1
len: 13
j_gene: TRBJ1-5
v_gene: TRBV30
abundance: -

CDR3nt: TGCGCCAGCAGCTTGGAGGCAGGGGCCCGCGGTGGCTACACCTTC
CDR3aa: CASSLEAGARGGYTF
d_gene: -
len: 15
j_gene: TRBJ1-2
v_gene: TRBV5-1
abundance: -

CDR3nt: TGTGCCAGCAGCTTGGTCAGGTACGAGCAGTACTTC
CDR3aa: CASSLVRYEQYF
d_gene: -
len: 12
j_gene: TRBJ2-7
v_gene: TRBV5-8
abundance: once

CDR3nt: TGTGCCAGCAGCTCTACCGACATGAACACTGAAGCTTTCTTT
CDR3aa: CASSSTDMNTEAFF
d_gene: -
len: 14
j_gene: TRBJ1-1
v_gene: TRBV11-2
abundance: few

CDR3nt: TGCGCCAGCAGAGCAGGGGCCTGGAAGCAGTACTTC
CDR3aa: CASRAGAWKQYF
d_gene: -
len: 12
j_gene: TRBJ2-7
v_gene: TRBV10-1
abundance: -

CDR3nt: TGTGCCAGCAGTCCACGAACCGGGACACCCCTTCTCTTCTCCTACGAGCAGTACTTC
CDR3aa: CASSPRTGTPLLFSYEQYF
d_gene: -
len: 19
j_gene: TRBJ2-7
v_gene: TRBV27
abundance: -

CDR3nt: TGTGCCGGGGGCGGGGGCTTCTACGAGCAGTACTTC
CDR3aa: CAGGGGFYEQYF
d_gene: -
len: 12
j_gene: TRBJ2-7
v_gene: TRBV2
abundance: -

CDR3nt: TGTGCCTGGACAGGGGAAGAGACCCAGTACTTC
CDR3aa: CAWTGEETQYF
d_gene: -
len: 11
j_gene: TRBJ2-5
v_gene: TRBV30
abundance: -

CDR3nt: TGTGCCAGCAGTTCCTCGACTCACATTCAGTACTTC
CDR3aa: CASSSSTHIQYF
d_gene: -
len: 12
j_gene: TRBJ2-4
v_gene: TRBV27
abundance: once

CDR3nt: TGCGCCACCAATCTTCAGACAGGGCTGAACACTGAAGCTTTCTTT
CDR3aa: CATNLQTGLNTEAFF
d_gene: TRBD1
len: 15
j_gene: TRBJ1-1
v_gene: TRBV4-1
abundance: few

CDR3nt: TGCGCCAGCGCCCCTGTATTTGAGCAGAGGACCTACGAGCAGTACTTC
CDR3aa: CASAPVFEQRTYEQYF
d_gene: -
len: 16
j_gene: TRBJ2-7
v_gene: TRBV5-1
abundance: -

CDR3nt: TGTGCCAGCAGTTTATCTAGGGGTCCGAACACTGAAGCTTTCTTT
CDR3aa: CASSLSRGPNTEAFF
d_gene: -
len: 15
j_gene: TRBJ1-1
v_gene: TRBV27
abundance: -

CDR3nt: TGTGCCAGCACCAGAGCCAGGGGGCCCTACGAGCAGTACTTC
CDR3aa: CASTRARGPYEQYF
d_gene: TRBD1
len: 14
j_gene: TRBJ2-7
v_gene: TRBV28
abundance: once

CDR3nt: TGTGCCAGCAGCGACAATAGCGGGACCTCCTACAATGAGCAGTTCTTC
CDR3aa: CASSDNSGTSYNEQFF
d_gene: TRBD2
len: 16
j_gene: TRBJ2-1
v_gene: TRBV7-9
abundance: -

CDR3nt: TGTGCCAGCAGCTTTAACGGGGGAGCTGGAAACACCATATATTTT
CDR3aa: CASSFNGGAGNTIYF
d_gene: -
len: 15
j_gene: TRBJ1-3
v_gene: TRBV5-4
abundance: -

CDR3nt: TGTGCCAGCAGCTTAGCGGCGGGAGGGCCATGGGTATACGAGCAGTACTTC
CDR3aa: CASSLAAGGPWVYEQYF
d_gene: TRBD2
len: 17
j_gene: TRBJ2-7
v_gene: TRBV7-9
abundance: -

CDR3nt: TGTGCCAGCAGCTTAGTAGCGGGAGCCTCCGATGAGCAGTTCTTC
CDR3aa: CASSLVAGASDEQFF
d_gene: TRBD2
len: 15
j_gene: TRBJ2-1
v_gene: TRBV11-3
abundance: once

CDR3nt: TGTGCCAGCCCTCACCATCAGGACACGAACACCGGGGAGCTGTTTTTT
CDR3aa: CASPHHQDTNTGELFF
d_gene: -
len: 16
j_gene: TRBJ2-2
v_gene: TRBV18
abundance: -

CDR3nt: TGTGCCACCAGCACCCGACAGGTCTCTGGAAACACCATATATTTT
CDR3aa: CATSTRQVSGNTIYF
d_gene: -
len: 15
j_gene: TRBJ1-3
v_gene: TRBV15
abundance: -

CDR3nt: TGCGCCAGCAGCCACTGGACTAGCGGCTCCTACAATGAGCAGTTCTTC
CDR3aa: CASSHWTSGSYNEQFF
d_gene: TRBD2
len: 16
j_gene: TRBJ2-1
v_gene: TRBV4-3
abundance: once

CDR3nt: TGCGCCAGCAGCTTGGTAGCGGCGGGAGGCTACACCTTC
CDR3aa: CASSLVAAGGYTF
d_gene: -
len: 13
j_gene: TRBJ1-2
v_gene: TRBV5-1
abundance: -

CDR3nt: TGTGCCAGCAGCAAAGAAGTACAGGGAAATGCCTATGGCTACACCTTC
CDR3aa: CASSKEVQGNAYGYTF
d_gene: -
len: 16
j_gene: TRBJ1-2
v_gene: TRBV21-1
abundance: -

CDR3nt: TGTGCCAGCAGCCCCACTTTAGCGGCCTCCTACAATGAGCAGTTCTTC
CDR3aa: CASSPTLAASYNEQFF
d_gene: -
len: 16
j_gene: TRBJ2-1
v_gene: TRBV9
abundance: -